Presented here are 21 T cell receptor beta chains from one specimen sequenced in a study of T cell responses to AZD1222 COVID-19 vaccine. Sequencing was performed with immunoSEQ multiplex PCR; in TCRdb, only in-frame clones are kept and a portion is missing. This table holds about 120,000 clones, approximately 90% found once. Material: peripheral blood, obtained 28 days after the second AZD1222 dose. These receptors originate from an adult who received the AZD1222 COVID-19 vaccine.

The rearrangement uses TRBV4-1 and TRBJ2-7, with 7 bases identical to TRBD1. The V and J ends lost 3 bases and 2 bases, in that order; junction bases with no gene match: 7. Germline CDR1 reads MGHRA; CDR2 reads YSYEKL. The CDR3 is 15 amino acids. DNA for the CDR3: TGCGCCAGCAGCCACGACGGACAGGAACCCTACGAGCAGTACTTC. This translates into CASSHDGQEPYEQYF.

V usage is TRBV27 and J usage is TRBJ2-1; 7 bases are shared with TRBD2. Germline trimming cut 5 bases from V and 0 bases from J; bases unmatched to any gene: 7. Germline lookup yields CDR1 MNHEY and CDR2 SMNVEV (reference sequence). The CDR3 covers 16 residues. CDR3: CASSQRLAHSYNEQFF. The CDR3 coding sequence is TGTGCCAGCAGTCAACGACTAGCCCACTCCTACAATGAGCAGTTCTTC.

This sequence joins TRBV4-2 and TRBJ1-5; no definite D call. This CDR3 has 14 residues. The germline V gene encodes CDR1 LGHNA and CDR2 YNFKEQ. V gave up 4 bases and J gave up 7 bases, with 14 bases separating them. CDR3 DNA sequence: TGTGCCAGCAGCCCCGAAGCGGGCGTACAGCCCCAGCATTTT. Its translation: CASSPEAGVQPQHF.

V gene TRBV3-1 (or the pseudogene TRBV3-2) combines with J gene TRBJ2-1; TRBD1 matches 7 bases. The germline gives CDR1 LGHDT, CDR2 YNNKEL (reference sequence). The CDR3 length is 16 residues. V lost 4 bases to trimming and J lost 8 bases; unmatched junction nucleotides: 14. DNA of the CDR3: TGTGCCAGCAGCCCTCTTTGGGGACAGAGCCTCCATGAGCAGTTCTTC. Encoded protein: CASSPLWGQSLHEQFF.

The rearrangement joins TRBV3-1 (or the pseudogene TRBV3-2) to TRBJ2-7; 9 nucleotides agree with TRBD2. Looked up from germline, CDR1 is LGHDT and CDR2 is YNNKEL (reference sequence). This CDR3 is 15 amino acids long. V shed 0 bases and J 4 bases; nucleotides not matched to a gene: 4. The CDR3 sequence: CASSQETSGAYEQYF. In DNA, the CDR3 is TGTGCCAGCAGCCAAGAGACTAGCGGAGCATACGAGCAGTACTTC.

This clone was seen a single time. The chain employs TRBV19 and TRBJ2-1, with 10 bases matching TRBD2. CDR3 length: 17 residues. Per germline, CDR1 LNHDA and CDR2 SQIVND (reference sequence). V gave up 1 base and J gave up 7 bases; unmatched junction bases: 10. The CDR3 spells CASSIGLAGAVWNEQFF. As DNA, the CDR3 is TGTGCCAGTAGTATAGGGCTAGCGGGAGCGGTTTGGAATGAGCAGTTCTTC.

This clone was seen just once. The CDR3 sequence: CASSRGVGLAGTGELFF. The CDR3 coding sequence is TGTGCCAGCTCCCGGGGGGTCGGGCTAGCGGGTACCGGGGAGCTGTTTTTT. The J gene is TRBJ2-2, the V gene TRBV2, with 8 bases identical to TRBD2. The germline gives CDR1 SNHLY, CDR2 FYNNEI. The V and J ends lost 8 bases and 5 bases, in that order; junction bases with no gene match: 16. CDR3 length: 17 amino acids.

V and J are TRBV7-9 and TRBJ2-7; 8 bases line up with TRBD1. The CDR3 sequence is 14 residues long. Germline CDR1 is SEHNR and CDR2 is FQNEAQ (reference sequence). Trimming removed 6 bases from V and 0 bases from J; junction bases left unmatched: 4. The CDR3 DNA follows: TGTGCCAGCAGTTCCGGGACAGGCTCCTACGAGCAGTACTTC. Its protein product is CASSSGTGSYEQYF.

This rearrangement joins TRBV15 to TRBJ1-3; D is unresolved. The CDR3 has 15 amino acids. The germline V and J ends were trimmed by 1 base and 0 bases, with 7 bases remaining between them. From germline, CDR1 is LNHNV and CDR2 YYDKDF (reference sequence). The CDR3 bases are TGTGCCACCAGCAGAGGCCAGACCTCTGGAAACACCATATATTTT. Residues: CATSRGQTSGNTIYF.

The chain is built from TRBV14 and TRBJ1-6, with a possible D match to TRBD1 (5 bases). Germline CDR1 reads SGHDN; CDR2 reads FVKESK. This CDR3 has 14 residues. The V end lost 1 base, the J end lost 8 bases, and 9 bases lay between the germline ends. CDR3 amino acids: CASSQGRADSPLHF. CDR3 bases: TGTGCCAGCAGCCAAGGCAGGGCAGATTCACCCCTCCACTTT. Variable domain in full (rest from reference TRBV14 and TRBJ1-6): EAGVTQFPSHSVIEKGQTVTLRCDPISGHDNLYWYRRVMGKEIKFLLHFVKESKQDESGMPNNRFLAERTGGTYSTLKVQPAELEDSGVYFCASSQGRADSPLHFGNGTRLTVT.

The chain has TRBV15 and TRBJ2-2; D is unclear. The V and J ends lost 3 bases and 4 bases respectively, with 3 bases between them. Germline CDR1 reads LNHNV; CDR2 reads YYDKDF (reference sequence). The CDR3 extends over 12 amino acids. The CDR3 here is CATSSVTGELFF. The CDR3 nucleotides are TGTGCCACCAGCAGTGTCACCGGGGAGCTGTTTTTT.

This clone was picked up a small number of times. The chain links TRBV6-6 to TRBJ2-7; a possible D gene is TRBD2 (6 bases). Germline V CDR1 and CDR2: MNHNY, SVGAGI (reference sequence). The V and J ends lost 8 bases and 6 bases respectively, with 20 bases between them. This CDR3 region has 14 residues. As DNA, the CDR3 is TGTGCCAGCGATCCGGGGGACCTCGGGGTCGAGCAGTACTTC. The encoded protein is CASDPGDLGVEQYF.

The CDR3 DNA reads as TGTGCCATCAGTGACCCACCCAGGGGAGGGACGAACGGCTACACCTTC. Translated: CAISDPPRGGTNGYTF. The chain is built from TRBV10-3 and TRBJ1-2; perhaps TRBD1 as D (6 bases). V gave up 3 bases and J gave up 8 bases, with 22 bases separating them. There are 16 residues in the CDR3. Per the germline V gene, CDR1 is ENHRY and CDR2 is SYGVKD.

For the CDR3, the DNA is TGCGCCAGCTCTCGTCAGGCGGGGGCTTCAGATACGCAGTATTTT. The encoded protein is CASSRQAGASDTQYF. The V and J genes are TRBV5-1 and TRBJ2-3; D may be TRBD2 (7 bases). Trimming pared 7 bases from V and 4 bases from J, leaving 19 bases between. In germline, CDR1 is SGHRS, CDR2 YFSETQ. The CDR3 extends over 15 amino acids.

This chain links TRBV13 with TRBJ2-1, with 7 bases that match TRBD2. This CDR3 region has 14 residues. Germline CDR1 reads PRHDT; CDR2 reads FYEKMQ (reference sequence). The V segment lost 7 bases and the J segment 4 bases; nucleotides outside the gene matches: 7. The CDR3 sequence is CASTSAGEYNEQFF. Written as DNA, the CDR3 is TGTGCCAGCACCTCTGCGGGAGAGTACAATGAGCAGTTCTTC.

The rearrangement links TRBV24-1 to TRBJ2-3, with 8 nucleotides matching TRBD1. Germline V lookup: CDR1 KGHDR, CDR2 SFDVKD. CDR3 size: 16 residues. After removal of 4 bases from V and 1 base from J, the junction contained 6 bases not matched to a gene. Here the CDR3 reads CATSEHPGQGTDTQYF. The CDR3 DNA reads TGTGCCACCAGTGAACATCCGGGACAGGGCACAGATACGCAGTATTTT.

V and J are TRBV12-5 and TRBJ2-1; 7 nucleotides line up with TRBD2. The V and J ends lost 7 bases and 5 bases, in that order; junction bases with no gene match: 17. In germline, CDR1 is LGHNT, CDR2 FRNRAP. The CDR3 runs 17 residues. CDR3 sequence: CASANQVGGRSNNEQFF. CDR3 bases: TGTGCTAGTGCCAACCAAGTTGGCGGGAGATCAAACAATGAGCAGTTCTTC.

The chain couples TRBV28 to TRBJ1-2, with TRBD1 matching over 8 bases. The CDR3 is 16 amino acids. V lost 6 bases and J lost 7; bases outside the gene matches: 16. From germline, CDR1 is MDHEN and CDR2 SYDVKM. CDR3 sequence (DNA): TGTGCCAGCAGCCACCCGGACAGGGTAATTGCGGTTGGCTACACCTTC. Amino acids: CASSHPDRVIAVGYTF.

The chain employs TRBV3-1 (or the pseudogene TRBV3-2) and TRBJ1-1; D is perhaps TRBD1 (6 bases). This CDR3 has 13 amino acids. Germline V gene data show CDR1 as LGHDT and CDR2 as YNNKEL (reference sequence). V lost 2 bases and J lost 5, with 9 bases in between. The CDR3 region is CASSQTTGTEAFF. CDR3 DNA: TGTGCCAGCAGCCAAACCACAGGGACTGAAGCTTTCTTT.

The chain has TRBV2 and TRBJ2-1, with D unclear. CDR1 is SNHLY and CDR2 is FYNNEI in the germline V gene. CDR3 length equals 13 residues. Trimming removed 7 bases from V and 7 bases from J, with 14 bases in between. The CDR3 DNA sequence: TGTGCCAGCAACTCCGCCCCGAGGAATGAGCAGTTCTTC. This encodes CASNSAPRNEQFF.

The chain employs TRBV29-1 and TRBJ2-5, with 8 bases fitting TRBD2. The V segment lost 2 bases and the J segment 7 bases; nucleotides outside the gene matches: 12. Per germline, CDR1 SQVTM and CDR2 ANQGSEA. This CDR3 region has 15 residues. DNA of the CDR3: TGCAGCGTTGAAAGTACGAGCGGGAGTGGTCGGACCCAGTACTTC. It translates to CSVESTSGSGRTQYF.